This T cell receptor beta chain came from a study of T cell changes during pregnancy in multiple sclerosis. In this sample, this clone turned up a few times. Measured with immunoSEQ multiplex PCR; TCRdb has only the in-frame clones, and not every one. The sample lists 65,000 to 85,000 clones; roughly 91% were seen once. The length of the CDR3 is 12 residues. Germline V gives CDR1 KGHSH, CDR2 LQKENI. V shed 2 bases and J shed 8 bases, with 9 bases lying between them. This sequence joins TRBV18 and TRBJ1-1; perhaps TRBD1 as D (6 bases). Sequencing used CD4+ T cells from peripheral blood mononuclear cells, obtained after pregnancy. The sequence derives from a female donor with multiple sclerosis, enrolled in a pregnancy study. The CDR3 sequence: CASSPSDREAFF. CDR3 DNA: TGTGCCAGCTCACCATCGGACAGAGAAGCTTTCTTT.